The rows below give T cell receptor beta chains drawn from one sample of a study of T cell repertoires in cytomegalovirus infection. The antigens these receptors bind are not known. From the reads, TCRdb called clonotypes with MiXCR, one entry per CDR3 protein. The table shows approximately 76,000 distinct CDR3 sequences, with roughly a quarter occurring only once. The sample in question was CD8+ T cells from cultured PBMCs, obtained from culture after CMV antigen stimulation. These receptors all come from a human donor in good health (CMV status not recorded). Some clones in this sample may be carry-over from other donors' samples. Each CDR3 is given with its conserved first and last residue. Each record gives: V gene, clone size, CDR3 length, D gene, J gene, CDR3 DNA, CDR3 protein. D genes are given only for firm matches. Part of the rows lack a size; the others show once, few, many or a class for expanded clones.

v_call: TRBV6-2/TRBV6-3
clone_size: many
cdr3_length: 14
d_call: TRBD2
j_call: TRBJ2-1
cdr3_nt: TGTGCCAGCCTTCGGGGGGGGGTAGCAGGGGAGCAGTTCTTC
cdr3_aa: CASLRGGVAGEQFF

v_call: TRBV23-1
clone_size: few
cdr3_length: 23
d_call: TRBD2
j_call: TRBJ2-1
cdr3_nt: TGCGCCAGCAGTCAATGTGAAACTAGCGGGAAGACCCTCCTGCTTAGCTCCTACAATGAGCAGTTCTTC
cdr3_aa: CASSQCETSGKTLLLSSYNEQFF

v_call: TRBV28
clone_size: few
cdr3_length: 14
d_call: NA
j_call: TRBJ2-7
cdr3_nt: TGTGCCAGCAGTCCCCGCCAACAGGGTCAGGAGCAGTACTTC
cdr3_aa: CASSPRQQGQEQYF

v_call: TRBV20-1
clone_size: NA
cdr3_length: 19
d_call: TRBD2
j_call: TRBJ2-1
cdr3_nt: TGCAGTGCTAGAGGCTTGGGGGTAGCGGGGCTGAGCTCCTACAATGAGCAGTTCTTC
cdr3_aa: CSARGLGVAGLSSYNEQFF

v_call: TRBV11-1
clone_size: NA
cdr3_length: 14
d_call: TRBD1
j_call: TRBJ2-5
cdr3_nt: TGTGCCAGCAGCTCGGGACAGGGTGATGAGACCCAGTACTTC
cdr3_aa: CASSSGQGDETQYF

v_call: TRBV4-2
clone_size: NA
cdr3_length: 13
d_call: NA
j_call: TRBJ1-5
cdr3_nt: TGTGCCAGCAGCCAAGTAAGCAATCAGCCCCAGCATTTT
cdr3_aa: CASSQVSNQPQHF

v_call: TRBV12-3/TRBV12-4
clone_size: few
cdr3_length: 16
d_call: NA
j_call: TRBJ2-3
cdr3_nt: TGTGCCAGCAGCTTTCCCGGGGACCCCCGCACAGATACGCAGTATTTT
cdr3_aa: CASSFPGDPRTDTQYF

v_call: TRBV7-8
clone_size: few
cdr3_length: 16
d_call: NA
j_call: TRBJ2-3
cdr3_nt: TGTGCCAGCAGCTTAGGAGCCGGGACAAGCACAGATACGCAGTATTTT
cdr3_aa: CASSLGAGTSTDTQYF

v_call: TRBV30
clone_size: once
cdr3_length: 14
d_call: NA
j_call: TRBJ2-2
cdr3_nt: TGTGCCTGGAGTGTGGACACCAACACCGGGGAGCTGTTTTTT
cdr3_aa: CAWSVDTNTGELFF

v_call: TRBV7-8
clone_size: NA
cdr3_length: 15
d_call: NA
j_call: TRBJ1-5
cdr3_nt: TGTGCCAGCAGCCCACTGGTGGGGGACGAACAGCCCCAGCATTTT
cdr3_aa: CASSPLVGDEQPQHF

v_call: TRBV12-3/TRBV12-4
clone_size: few
cdr3_length: 15
d_call: TRBD1
j_call: TRBJ2-1
cdr3_nt: TGTGCCAGCAGGAGGGGGGACAGGGATAACAATGAGCAGTTCTTC
cdr3_aa: CASRRGDRDNNEQFF

v_call: TRBV7-6
clone_size: NA
cdr3_length: 15
d_call: NA
j_call: TRBJ2-7
cdr3_nt: TGTGCCAGCAGCCCGCTGACAGAGGGGTTAAGCGAGCAGTACTTC
cdr3_aa: CASSPLTEGLSEQYF